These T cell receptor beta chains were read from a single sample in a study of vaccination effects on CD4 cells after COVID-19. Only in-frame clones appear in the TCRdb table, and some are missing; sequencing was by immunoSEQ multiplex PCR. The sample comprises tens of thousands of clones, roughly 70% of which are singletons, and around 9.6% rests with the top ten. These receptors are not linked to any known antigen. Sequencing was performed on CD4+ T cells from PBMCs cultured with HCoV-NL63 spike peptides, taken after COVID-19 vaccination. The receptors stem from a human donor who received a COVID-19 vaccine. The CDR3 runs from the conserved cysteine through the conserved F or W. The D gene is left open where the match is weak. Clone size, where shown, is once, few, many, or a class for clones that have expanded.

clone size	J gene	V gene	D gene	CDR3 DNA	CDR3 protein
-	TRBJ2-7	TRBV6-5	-	TGTGCCAGCAGAAGGGGCGGGGTTTCCTACGAGCAGTACTTC	CASRRGGVSYEQYF
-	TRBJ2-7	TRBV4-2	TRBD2	TGTGCCAGCAGCCATTTGACTAGCGGCTCCTACGAGCAGTACTTC	CASSHLTSGSYEQYF
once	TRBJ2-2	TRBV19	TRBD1	TGTGCCAGTGGGAGACAGGGGGGTACCGGGGAGCTGTTTTTT	CASGRQGGTGELFF
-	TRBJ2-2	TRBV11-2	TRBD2	TGTGCCAGCAGCTTTAGGCAACGGGCTAGCGGGATGCGGGAGCTGTTTTTT	CASSFRQRASGMRELFF
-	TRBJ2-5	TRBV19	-	TGTGCCAGCGAGGGGGAGACCCAGTACTTC	CASEGETQYF
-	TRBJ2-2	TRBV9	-	TGTGCCAGCAGCGTAAGAGGGGCGAACACCGGGGAGCTGTTTTTT	CASSVRGANTGELFF
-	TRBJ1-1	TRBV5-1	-	TGCGCCAGCAGCCCTGTGGGCTCAATGCGGGCCAACACTGAAGCTTTCTTT	CASSPVGSMRANTEAFF
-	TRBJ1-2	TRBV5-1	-	TGCGCCAGCAGCTTCTCCGCCGACAGGAATGGCTACACCTTC	CASSFSADRNGYTF
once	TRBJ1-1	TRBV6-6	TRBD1	TGTGCCAGCAGTTCCGGACAGGGCTATACTGAAGCTTTCTTT	CASSSGQGYTEAFF
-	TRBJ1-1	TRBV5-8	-	TGTGCCAGCAGCCTGGCTCATAACACTGAAGCTTTCTTT	CASSLAHNTEAFF